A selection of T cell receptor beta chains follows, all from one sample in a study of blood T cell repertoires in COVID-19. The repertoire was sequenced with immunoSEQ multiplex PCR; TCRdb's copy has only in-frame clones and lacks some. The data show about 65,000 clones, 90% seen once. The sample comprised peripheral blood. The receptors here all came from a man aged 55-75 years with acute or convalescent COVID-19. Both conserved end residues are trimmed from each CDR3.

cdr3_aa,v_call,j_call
ASSLALPVNYGYT,TRBV7-2,TRBJ1-2
ASTRTNEIEAF,TRBV19,TRBJ1-1
ASTETGGITEAF,TRBV6-5,TRBJ1-1
ASSSGTSRYDEQF,TRBV5-1,TRBJ2-1
ASGELLNQPQH,TRBV2,TRBJ1-5
ASSSGLTNSPLH,TRBV5-1,TRBJ1-6
ASSATGGADTEAF,TRBV18,TRBJ1-1
ASSPRTDNTEAF,TRBV27,TRBJ1-1
ASSPDKGVVYGYT,TRBV5-1,TRBJ1-2
ASRLAGRLELF,TRBV6-5,TRBJ2-2
ASSFGLGQGYTDTQY,TRBV5-1,TRBJ2-3
ATRGYGYT,TRBV6-5,TRBJ1-2
ASSSRGSSYNEQF,TRBV2,TRBJ2-1
ASRQGNQPQH,TRBV6-5,TRBJ1-5
ATATTSLD,TRBV24-1,TRBJ2-5
ASSQDHLLVEKLF,TRBV4-1,TRBJ1-4
ASRGDSSYEQY,TRBV5-1,TRBJ2-7